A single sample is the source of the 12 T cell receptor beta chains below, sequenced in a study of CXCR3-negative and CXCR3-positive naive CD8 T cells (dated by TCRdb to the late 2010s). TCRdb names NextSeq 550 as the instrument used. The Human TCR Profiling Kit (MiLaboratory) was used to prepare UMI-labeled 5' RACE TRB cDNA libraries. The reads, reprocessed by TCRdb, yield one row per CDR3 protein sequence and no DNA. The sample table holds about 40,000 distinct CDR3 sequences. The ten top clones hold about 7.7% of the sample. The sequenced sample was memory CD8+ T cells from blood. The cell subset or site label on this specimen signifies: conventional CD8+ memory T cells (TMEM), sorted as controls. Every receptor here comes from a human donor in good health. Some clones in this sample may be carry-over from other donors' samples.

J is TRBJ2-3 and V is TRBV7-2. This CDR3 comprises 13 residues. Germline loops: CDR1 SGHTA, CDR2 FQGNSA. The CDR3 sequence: CASGLAVTDTQYF.

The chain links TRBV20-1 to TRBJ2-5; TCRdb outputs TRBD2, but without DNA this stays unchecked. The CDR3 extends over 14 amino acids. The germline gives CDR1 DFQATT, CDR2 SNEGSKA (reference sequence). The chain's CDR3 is CSARPIGPQETQYF.

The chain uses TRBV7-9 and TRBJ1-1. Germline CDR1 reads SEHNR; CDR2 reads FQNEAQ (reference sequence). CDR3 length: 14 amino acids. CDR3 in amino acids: CASSWADSNTEAFF.

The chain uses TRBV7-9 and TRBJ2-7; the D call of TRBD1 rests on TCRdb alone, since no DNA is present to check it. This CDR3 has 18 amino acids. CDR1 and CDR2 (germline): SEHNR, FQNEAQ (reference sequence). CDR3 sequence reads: CASSLGFEGAGEVYEQYF. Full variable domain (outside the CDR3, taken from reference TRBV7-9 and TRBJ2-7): DTGVSQNPRHKITKRGQNVTFRCDPISEHNRLYWYRQTLGQGPEFLTYFQNEAQLEKSRLLSDRFSAERPKGSFSTLEIQRTEQGDSAMYLCASSLGFEGAGEVYEQYFGPGTRLTVT.

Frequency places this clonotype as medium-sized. The CDR3 reads CASSYGTGADTQYF. V and J are TRBV6-2 or TRBV6-3 and TRBJ2-3; TCRdb names TRBD1, which stays unverified in the absence of DNA. The CDR3 contains 14 residues. From germline, CDR1 is MNHEY and CDR2 SVGEGT.

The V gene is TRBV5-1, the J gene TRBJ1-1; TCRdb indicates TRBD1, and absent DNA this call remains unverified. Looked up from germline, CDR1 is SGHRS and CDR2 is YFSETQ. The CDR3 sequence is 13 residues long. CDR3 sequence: CASSLTGRTEAFF.

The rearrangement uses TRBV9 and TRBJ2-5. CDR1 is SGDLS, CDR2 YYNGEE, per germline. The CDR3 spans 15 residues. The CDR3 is CASSVVAGGAGTQYF.

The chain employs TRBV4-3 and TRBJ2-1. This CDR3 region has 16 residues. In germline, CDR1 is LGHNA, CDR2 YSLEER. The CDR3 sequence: CASSRTSWGDYNEQFF.

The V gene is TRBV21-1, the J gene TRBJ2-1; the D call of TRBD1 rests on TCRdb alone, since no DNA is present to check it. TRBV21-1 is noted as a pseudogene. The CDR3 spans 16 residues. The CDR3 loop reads CASSQEGRGRSNEQFF.

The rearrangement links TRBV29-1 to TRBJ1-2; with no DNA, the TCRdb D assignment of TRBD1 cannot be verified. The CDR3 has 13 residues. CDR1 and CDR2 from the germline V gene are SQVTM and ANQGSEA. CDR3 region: CSVEPGLGYGYTF.

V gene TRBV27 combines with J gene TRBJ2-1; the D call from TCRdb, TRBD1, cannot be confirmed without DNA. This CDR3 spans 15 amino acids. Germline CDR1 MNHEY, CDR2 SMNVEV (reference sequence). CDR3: CASSLGVGHHNEQFF.

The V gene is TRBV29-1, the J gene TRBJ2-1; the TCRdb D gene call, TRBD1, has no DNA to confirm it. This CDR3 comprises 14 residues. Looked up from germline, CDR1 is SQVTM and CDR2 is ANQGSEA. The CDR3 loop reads CSVEGTGGHNEQFF.